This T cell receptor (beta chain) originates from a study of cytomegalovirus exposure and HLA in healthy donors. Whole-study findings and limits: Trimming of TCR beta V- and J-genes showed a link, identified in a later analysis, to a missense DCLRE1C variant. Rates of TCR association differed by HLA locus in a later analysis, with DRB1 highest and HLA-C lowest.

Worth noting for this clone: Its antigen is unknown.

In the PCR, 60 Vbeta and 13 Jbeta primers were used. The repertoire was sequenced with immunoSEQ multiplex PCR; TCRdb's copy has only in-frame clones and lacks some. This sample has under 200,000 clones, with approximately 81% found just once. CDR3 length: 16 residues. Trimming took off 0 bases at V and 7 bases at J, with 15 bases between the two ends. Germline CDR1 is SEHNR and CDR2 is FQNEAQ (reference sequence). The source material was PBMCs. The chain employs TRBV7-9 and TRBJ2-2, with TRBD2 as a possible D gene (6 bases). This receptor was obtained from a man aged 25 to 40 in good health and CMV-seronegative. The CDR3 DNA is TGTGCCAGCAGCTTAGCGGGCCCAGAGGGAGGCGGGGAGCTGTTTTTT. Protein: CASSLAGPEGGGELFF.